This TCR beta chain was obtained from a study of stem cell transplantation in POMP-related autoinflammatory disease. Whole-study findings and limits: PRAID patients trended toward lower TRB diversity and higher clonality in all analyzed T-cell subsets. Patients with PRAID showed a restricted number of unique TRB V-J gene pairings.

Trimming shortened V by 3 bases and J by 7 bases, and 17 bases separated the two germline ends. CDR3 size: 15 residues. Germline V gives CDR1 MDHEN, CDR2 SYDVKM. Sequenced by immunoSEQ multiplex PCR; TCRdb stores in-frame clones only, minus some. The data show roughly 9,100 clones, 80% to 95% seen once. Remarks on this clone: Its antigen is as yet unknown.

The source material was CD8+ T cells from PBMCs, sampled before stem cell transplantation. The chain has TRBV28 and TRBJ2-3, with D maybe TRBD1 (6 bases). The receptor comes from a human donor with POMP-related autoinflammation and immune dysregulation (PRAID). The CDR3 is CASSFVGRGIYTQYF. CDR3 sequence (DNA): TGTGCCAGCAGTTTCGTCGGCAGGGGCATCTATACGCAGTATTTT.